These 5 T cell receptor beta chains were sequenced from one sample in a study of T cells after yellow fever vaccination. TCRdb itself ran the 5' RACE reads through MiXCR, one entry per CDR3 protein. The table lists more than 300,000 distinct CDR3 sequences, about 10% of them singletons. Here the sequenced sample was CD4+ T cells sorted from PBMCs, taken 45 days after the yellow fever booster vaccination. The receptors come from a man younger than 30 who received the YFV17D yellow fever vaccine.

This clonotype was counted ten times or more. The chain uses TRBV6-6 and TRBJ1-1; D may be TRBD1 (6 bases). Germline assignment: CDR1 MNHNY and CDR2 SVGAGI (reference sequence). The CDR3 consists of 14 residues. With 7 bases removed from V and 7 bases from J, the gap between germline ends came to 19 bases. The CDR3 loop reads CASTDPQGLVEAFF. As DNA, the CDR3 is TGTGCCAGCACCGACCCTCAGGGGTTGGTTGAAGCTTTCTTT.

The table lists this clonotype with a few counts. The chain links TRBV10-3 to TRBJ2-7; 8 bases line up with TRBD1. This CDR3 is built from 15 residues. J was trimmed by 3 bases and V by 6 bases; bases with no gene match: 10. From germline, CDR1 is ENHRY and CDR2 SYGVKD. The CDR3 nucleotides read TGTGCCATCAGCTCCGACAGGGGTTCCATCTACGAGCAGTACTTC. It is translated as CAISSDRGSIYEQYF.

CDR3 in amino acids: CAISDPTWGETQYF. CDR3 in DNA: TGTGCCATCAGTGACCCCACTTGGGGCGAGACCCAGTACTTC. The gene calls are TRBV10-3 and TRBJ2-5; tentatively, D is TRBD1 (5 bases). There are 14 residues in the CDR3. The germline V gene has CDR1 ENHRY and CDR2 SYGVKD. V dropped 3 bases and J dropped 5 bases, with 13 bases sitting between them.

This clonotype was seen ten or more times. The chain carries TRBV4-3 and TRBJ1-2; perhaps TRBD1 as D (6 bases). This CDR3 spans 14 amino acids. V lost 0 bases and J lost 8, with 13 bases in between. Germline values: CDR1 LGHNA, CDR2 YSLEER. The CDR3 reads CASSQDRGGGGYTF. CDR3 bases: TGCGCCAGCAGCCAAGACAGGGGAGGCGGGGGCTACACCTTC.

The CDR3 reads CASSFVGGNTEAFF. The CDR3 DNA is TGTGCCAGCAGTTTCGTGGGCGGAAACACTGAAGCTTTCTTT. The V gene is TRBV6-5, the J gene TRBJ1-1; D is unclear. In germline, CDR1 is MNHEY, CDR2 SVGAGI. Trimming cost V 4 bases and J 2 bases, with 11 bases left between them. The CDR3 length is 14 residues.